A selection of T cell receptor beta chains follows, all from one sample in a study of cytotoxic CD8 clonotypes in ibrutinib-treated CLL. Assay: immunoSEQ multiplex PCR; the TCRdb copy retains only in-frame clones and omits some. The sample lists hundreds of thousands of clones; 70% were seen once. The sequencing here drew on PBMCs, taken after 24 months of ibrutinib treatment. All receptors come from a human donor with chronic lymphocytic leukemia. Both conserved end residues are part of each CDR3. A D gene is named only where the DNA matches it firmly. Only some rows state a clone size, as once, few, many or a class for expanded clones.

v_call: TRBV10-3
d_call: .
clone_size: few
j_call: TRBJ1-3
cdr3_aa: CAIAEVIRSGNTIYF
cdr3_nt: TGTGCCATCGCTGAGGTCATCCGCTCTGGAAACACCATATATTTT

v_call: TRBV19
d_call: .
clone_size: .
j_call: TRBJ2-7
cdr3_aa: CASSLSVLRYEQYF
cdr3_nt: TGTGCCAGTAGTTTAAGTGTTTTACGATACGAGCAGTACTTC

v_call: TRBV5-4
d_call: .
clone_size: .
j_call: TRBJ1-1
cdr3_aa: CASSSSLGALGTEAFF
cdr3_nt: TGTGCCAGCAGCTCATCCCTTGGGGCCCTAGGGACTGAAGCTTTCTTT

v_call: TRBV29-1
d_call: .
clone_size: once
j_call: TRBJ2-2
cdr3_aa: CSVGGHRNTGELFF
cdr3_nt: TGCAGCGTTGGGGGACACAGGAACACCGGGGAGCTGTTTTTT

v_call: TRBV6-5
d_call: TRBD1
clone_size: .
j_call: TRBJ1-1
cdr3_aa: CASSIDRGNTEAFF
cdr3_nt: TGTGCCAGCAGTATAGACAGGGGGAACACTGAAGCTTTCTTT

v_call: TRBV9
d_call: .
clone_size: .
j_call: TRBJ1-5
cdr3_aa: CASSPSGGSNQPQHF
cdr3_nt: TGTGCCAGCAGCCCTAGCGGAGGTAGCAATCAGCCCCAGCATTTT

v_call: TRBV6-6
d_call: .
clone_size: .
j_call: TRBJ1-5
cdr3_aa: CASSYLSGQPQHF
cdr3_nt: TGTGCCAGCAGTTACCTATCAGGACAGCCCCAGCATTTT

v_call: TRBV27
d_call: .
clone_size: few
j_call: TRBJ2-1
cdr3_aa: CASSHGTPTRNEQFF
cdr3_nt: TGTGCCAGCAGCCACGGGACCCCGACCCGGAATGAGCAGTTCTTC

v_call: TRBV27
d_call: .
clone_size: .
j_call: TRBJ2-3
cdr3_aa: CASRTGAGTQYF
cdr3_nt: TGTGCCAGCAGGACGGGTGCGGGTACGCAGTATTTT

v_call: TRBV2
d_call: .
clone_size: .
j_call: TRBJ1-1
cdr3_aa: CASSDRTLMNTEAFF
cdr3_nt: TGTGCCAGCAGTGACAGAACCCTCATGAACACTGAAGCTTTCTTT

v_call: TRBV27
d_call: .
clone_size: .
j_call: TRBJ1-4
cdr3_aa: CASSLMGTMNEKLFF
cdr3_nt: TGTGCCAGCAGTTTAATGGGCACGATGAATGAAAAACTGTTTTTT

v_call: TRBV7-6
d_call: TRBD2
clone_size: .
j_call: TRBJ2-1
cdr3_aa: CASSLSAGVVEQFF
cdr3_nt: TGTGCCAGCAGCTTATCGGCGGGAGTAGTTGAGCAGTTCTTC

v_call: TRBV5-1
d_call: TRBD1
clone_size: .
j_call: TRBJ2-2
cdr3_aa: CASSFDRGRLTGELFF
cdr3_nt: TGCGCCAGCAGCTTCGACAGGGGGCGTCTGACCGGGGAGCTGTTTTTT

v_call: TRBV5-4
d_call: TRBD2
clone_size: .
j_call: TRBJ2-1
cdr3_aa: CASSSPGASGYNEQFF
cdr3_nt: TGTGCCAGCAGCTCCCCCGGGGCTAGCGGATACAATGAGCAGTTCTTC

v_call: TRBV7-9
d_call: TRBD2
clone_size: .
j_call: TRBJ2-1
cdr3_aa: CASSPGRTSGRDEQFF
cdr3_nt: TGTGCCAGCAGCCCGGGGCGGACTAGCGGTAGGGATGAGCAGTTCTTC

v_call: TRBV30
d_call: TRBD2
clone_size: .
j_call: TRBJ2-3
cdr3_aa: CARTVGTSKTDTQYF
cdr3_nt: TGTGCCCGGACGGTCGGGACTAGTAAGACAGATACGCAGTATTTT

v_call: TRBV6-5
d_call: .
clone_size: .
j_call: TRBJ2-7
cdr3_aa: CASGPGYEQYF
cdr3_nt: TGTGCCAGCGGGCCGGGCTACGAGCAGTACTTC

v_call: TRBV5-1
d_call: .
clone_size: .
j_call: TRBJ1-1
cdr3_aa: CASSLGSGFEAFF
cdr3_nt: TGCGCCAGCAGCTTGGGGAGTGGGTTTGAAGCTTTCTTT

v_call: TRBV28
d_call: .
clone_size: .
j_call: TRBJ2-1
cdr3_aa: CASSLTRGEQFF
cdr3_nt: TGTGCCAGCAGCCTGACACGGGGCGAGCAGTTCTTC

v_call: TRBV27
d_call: .
clone_size: .
j_call: TRBJ2-1
cdr3_aa: CASSLTWWQGGNEQFF
cdr3_nt: TGTGCCAGCAGTTTAACCTGGTGGCAGGGGGGTAATGAGCAGTTCTTC

v_call: TRBV2
d_call: .
clone_size: .
j_call: TRBJ1-2
cdr3_aa: CASRGYLYTF
cdr3_nt: TGTGCCAGCAGGGGATACCTCTACACCTTC

v_call: TRBV18
d_call: TRBD1
clone_size: .
j_call: TRBJ2-4
cdr3_aa: CASSPAGTGGNIQYF
cdr3_nt: TGTGCCAGCTCACCTGCCGGGACAGGGGGCAACATTCAGTACTTC

v_call: TRBV29-1
d_call: .
clone_size: once
j_call: TRBJ2-3
cdr3_aa: CSVGTRRTSTDTQYF
cdr3_nt: TGCAGCGTTGGGACGAGACGAACTAGCACAGATACGCAGTATTTT

v_call: TRBV2
d_call: .
clone_size: .
j_call: TRBJ2-5
cdr3_aa: CASSDPPLGQETQYF
cdr3_nt: TGTGCCAGCAGTGACCCCCCACTAGGCCAAGAGACCCAGTACTTC

v_call: TRBV9
d_call: TRBD2
clone_size: .
j_call: TRBJ2-2
cdr3_aa: CASSSGISGTGELFF
cdr3_nt: TGTGCCAGCAGCTCCGGGATTAGCGGGACCGGGGAGCTGTTTTTT

v_call: TRBV18
d_call: .
clone_size: .
j_call: TRBJ1-1
cdr3_aa: CASSPQSRRENTEAFF
cdr3_nt: TGTGCCAGCTCACCACAGTCTAGGCGGGAGAACACTGAAGCTTTCTTT

v_call: TRBV15
d_call: TRBD1
clone_size: few
j_call: TRBJ1-2
cdr3_aa: CASSRTGTLYGYTF
cdr3_nt: TGTGCCTCGAGCCGGACAGGGACCCTCTATGGCTACACCTTC

v_call: TRBV9
d_call: TRBD2
clone_size: .
j_call: TRBJ2-7
cdr3_aa: CASSVQAGAYEQYF
cdr3_nt: TGTGCCAGCAGCGTACAGGCGGGGGCCTACGAGCAGTACTTC

v_call: TRBV28
d_call: TRBD2
clone_size: .
j_call: TRBJ2-1
cdr3_aa: CASSRGGLEFF
cdr3_nt: TGTGCCAGCAGCCGGGGGGGATTAGAGTTCTTC

v_call: TRBV7-2
d_call: .
clone_size: few
j_call: TRBJ2-7
cdr3_aa: CASSLNAEQYF
cdr3_nt: TGTGCCAGCAGCTTAAATGCCGAGCAGTACTTC

v_call: TRBV29-1
d_call: .
clone_size: once
j_call: TRBJ2-3
cdr3_aa: CSVEPPTDTQYF
cdr3_nt: TGCAGCGTTGAACCCCCCACAGATACGCAGTATTTT

v_call: TRBV7-2
d_call: .
clone_size: once
j_call: TRBJ1-1
cdr3_aa: CASSGGHTEAFF
cdr3_nt: TGTGCCAGCAGCGGGGGGCACACTGAAGCTTTCTTT

v_call: TRBV19
d_call: .
clone_size: .
j_call: TRBJ2-1
cdr3_aa: CASRERGAGYGQFF
cdr3_nt: TGTGCCAGTAGAGAGAGGGGGGCGGGGTATGGGCAGTTCTTC

v_call: TRBV27
d_call: .
clone_size: .
j_call: TRBJ2-7
cdr3_aa: CASSLFIRAPYEQYF
cdr3_nt: TGTGCCAGCAGTTTATTCATTAGGGCTCCCTACGAGCAGTACTTC

v_call: TRBV28
d_call: .
clone_size: .
j_call: TRBJ2-7
cdr3_aa: CASSPGTEQEGGEQYF
cdr3_nt: TGTGCCAGCAGTCCGGGCACGGAACAGGAGGGGGGAGAGCAGTACTTC

v_call: TRBV5-4
d_call: TRBD2
clone_size: .
j_call: TRBJ2-2
cdr3_aa: CASSTGGRENTGELFF
cdr3_nt: TGTGCCAGCAGCACCGGCGGGAGGGAGAACACCGGGGAGCTGTTTTTT

v_call: TRBV5-6
d_call: TRBD1
clone_size: once
j_call: TRBJ1-2
cdr3_aa: CASSPGGQGSRGYTF
cdr3_nt: TGTGCCAGCAGCCCAGGGGGGCAGGGTAGTAGAGGCTACACCTTC

v_call: TRBV27
d_call: .
clone_size: .
j_call: TRBJ2-5
cdr3_aa: CASSASGLAETQYF
cdr3_nt: TGTGCCAGCAGTGCTTCGGGACTCGCGGAGACCCAGTACTTC